Listed below are T cell receptor beta chains from one sample, sequenced in a study of blood T cell repertoires in COVID-19. Repertoires were generated with immunoSEQ multiplex PCR, while TCRdb's copy carries only in-frame clones and drops some. The table shows around 180,000 clones, with around 80% occurring only once. The sequencing sample was made of peripheral blood. Source of these receptors: a woman older than 75 with COVID-19, enrolled during active disease. Both conserved end residues are part of each CDR3. A D gene is named only where the DNA matches it firmly. Not all rows give a size; the values are once, few, many and, for expanded clones, a class.

D | J | V | size | DNA | CDR3
TRBD2 | TRBJ2-7 | TRBV4-2 | once | TGTGCCAGCAGCCAAGAAGCGAGCGGGGGCTCCTACGAGCAGTACTTC | CASSQEASGGSYEQYF
. | TRBJ2-3 | TRBV14 | . | TGTGCCAGCAGCCAAGATTGGCGGGGAAGTACGCAGTATTTT | CASSQDWRGSTQYF
. | TRBJ1-6 | TRBV27 | . | TGTGCCAGCAGTTTATTCGGTGGTCGTTATAATTCACCCCTCCACTTT | CASSLFGGRYNSPLHF
. | TRBJ1-1 | TRBV28 | . | TGTGCCAGCAGTCCCACCCTCGGGGGCACTGAAGCTTTCTTT | CASSPTLGGTEAFF
. | TRBJ1-6 | TRBV5-6 | . | TGTGCCAGCTCCCCTGGCGGGGGATATAATTCACCCCTCCACTTT | CASSPGGGYNSPLHF
TRBD1 | TRBJ1-5 | TRBV19 | . | TGTGCCAGTAGCTTAGGGGGCGATAGCAATCAGCCCCAGCATTTT | CASSLGGDSNQPQHF
TRBD2 | TRBJ2-5 | TRBV5-1 | . | TGCGCCAGCAGTTCCGGACTAGGCCCTTCCGAGACCCAGTACTTC | CASSSGLGPSETQYF
. | TRBJ2-7 | TRBV9 | few | TGTGCCAGCAGCCCCCGCACCGGGGGAGTCAACTACGAGCAGTACTTC | CASSPRTGGVNYEQYF
. | TRBJ1-1 | TRBV6-5 | . | TGTGCCAGCAGGCGGGGGGGCACTGAAGCTTTCTTT | CASRRGGTEAFF
. | TRBJ2-6 | TRBV7-9 | once | TGTGCCAGCAGCCCGCCAACAGGTCCTGGGGCCAACGTCCTGACTTTC | CASSPPTGPGANVLTF
TRBD1 | TRBJ1-2 | TRBV5-1 | . | TGCGCCAGCAGCTCCGGACAGGGCTATGGCTACACCTTC | CASSSGQGYGYTF
. | TRBJ2-1 | TRBV7-2 | . | TGTGCCAGCAGCTTATCGCTAGCCGTTTACGAGCAGTTCTTC | CASSLSLAVYEQFF
TRBD1 | TRBJ2-2 | TRBV5-1 | once | TGCGCCAGCAGCTTGGACACAGGGGGAACCGGGGAGCTGTTTTTT | CASSLDTGGTGELFF
. | TRBJ1-1 | TRBV6-5 | . | TGTGCCAGCAGTTCCCTTCTGAACACTGAAGCTTTCTTT | CASSSLLNTEAFF
TRBD1 | TRBJ2-7 | TRBV5-5 | . | TGTGCCAGCAGCTCGACAGGGGGCCCCCACGAGCAGTACTTC | CASSSTGGPHEQYF
. | TRBJ2-7 | TRBV3-1/TRBV3-2 | . | TGTGCCAGCAGCCAAGATTACGGGATCTCCTACGAGCAGTACTTC | CASSQDYGISYEQYF
TRBD1 | TRBJ2-7 | TRBV3-1/TRBV3-2 | once | TGTGCCAGCAGCCAAGAAGGACAGGGAATCTACGAGCAGTACTTC | CASSQEGQGIYEQYF
TRBD2 | TRBJ2-3 | TRBV7-8 | . | TGTGCCAGCAGCCCTCTAGCGGGGGGGTACCGATCTAGCACAGATACGCAGTATTTT | CASSPLAGGYRSSTDTQYF
. | TRBJ2-1 | TRBV5-1 | . | TGCGCCAGCAGTTCGAACAGGGGAGGTTTGATCGAGCAGTTCTTC | CASSSNRGGLIEQFF
. | TRBJ2-3 | TRBV4-2 | few | TGTGCCAGCAGCCAAGATCCAGACAGCAGAGATACGCAGTATTTT | CASSQDPDSRDTQYF
TRBD1 | TRBJ2-7 | TRBV14 | . | TGTGCCAGCAGCCTCCGGACAGGTCAGGTTCGGGAGCAGTACTTC | CASSLRTGQVREQYF
. | TRBJ1-5 | TRBV27 | . | TGTGCCAGCAGTTTAGAGGCGGGTTCTAGCAATCAGCCCCAGCATTTT | CASSLEAGSSNQPQHF
TRBD2 | TRBJ2-1 | TRBV4-1 | few | TGCGCCAGCAGCCAAGATAGATCGCTAGCGGGAGCCTCATTTTCCTACAATGAGCAGTTCTTC | CASSQDRSLAGASFSYNEQFF
. | TRBJ2-7 | TRBV5-1 | once | TGCGCCAGCAGCTTGGCCCAAGGGGGGGGCGAGCAGTACTTC | CASSLAQGGGEQYF
. | TRBJ1-6 | TRBV4-2 | few | TGTGCCAGCAGCCTATCAGGGTTTACTGATTCACCCCTCCACTTT | CASSLSGFTDSPLHF
. | TRBJ1-2 | TRBV20-1 | . | TGCAGTGCCCCGGAGGGTCGGGGCTACACCTTC | CSAPEGRGYTF
. | TRBJ2-7 | TRBV28 | . | TGTGCCAGCAGTTTGGTCGATGGTGGGCAGGGTCGCAACGAGCAGTACTTC | CASSLVDGGQGRNEQYF
. | TRBJ2-2 | TRBV19 | . | TGTGCCAGTAGTATAAATATTGCTAGCGGGGAGCTGTTTTTT | CASSINIASGELFF
. | TRBJ1-3 | TRBV5-6 | once | TGTGCCAGCAGCTCTTGGCCCTCTGGAAACACCATATATTTT | CASSSWPSGNTIYF
. | TRBJ1-5 | TRBV18 | few | TGTGCCAGCTCACCACCTGGGACACCGCTTTATCAGCCCCAGCATTTT | CASSPPGTPLYQPQHF
. | TRBJ2-7 | TRBV7-2 | . | TGTGCCAGCAGCTTATGGGGGGACTCGACCTCCTACGAGCAGTACTTC | CASSLWGDSTSYEQYF
TRBD1 | TRBJ2-7 | TRBV19 | . | TGTGCCAGTAGTCTCCGGGACAGGGGGTTTTTCCACGAGCAGTACTTC | CASSLRDRGFFHEQYF
. | TRBJ2-7 | TRBV18 | . | TGTGCCAGCTCACCGAACCCCGGGGGAACCTACGAGCAGTACTTC | CASSPNPGGTYEQYF
TRBD2 | TRBJ2-7 | TRBV20-1 | . | TGCAGTGCTAGTCTCTGGACTAGCGGGACCTACGAGCAGTACTTC | CSASLWTSGTYEQYF
TRBD2 | TRBJ2-3 | TRBV5-6 | . | TGTGCCAGCAGCTTCCTTAGCGGGGGGAGCACAGATACGCAGTATTTT | CASSFLSGGSTDTQYF
TRBD1 | TRBJ2-7 | TRBV11-2 | many | TGTGCCAGCAGCTTAGGCCACAGGGGCGAGCAGTACTTC | CASSLGHRGEQYF
. | TRBJ2-1 | TRBV6-5 | . | TGTGCCAGCGTTAGGGCAGGGCACGCAAATGAGCAGTTCTTC | CASVRAGHANEQFF
. | TRBJ1-3 | TRBV9 | few | TGTGCCAGCAGCGCCTACAGGGAGACTGGAAACACCATATATTTT | CASSAYRETGNTIYF
TRBD1 | TRBJ1-1 | TRBV19 | . | TGTGCCAGTAATCCCGGACAGGGGCGGACTGAAGCTTTCTTT | CASNPGQGRTEAFF
. | TRBJ2-7 | TRBV28 | . | TGTGCCAGCAGTCTAGGGGGGGCGCAGTACTTC | CASSLGGAQYF
. | TRBJ1-6 | TRBV9 | . | TGTGCCAGCAGCGTAGGGTCAGGCTCGAGCTCCTATAATTCACCCCTCCACTTT | CASSVGSGSSSYNSPLHF
. | TRBJ1-5 | TRBV27 | . | TGTGCCAGCAGTGTACAGGGCAGCAATCAGCCCCAGCATTTT | CASSVQGSNQPQHF
. | TRBJ1-1 | TRBV7-6 | . | TGTGCCAGCAGCCCTGGGTGGAGGGCTGACACTGAAGCTTTCTTT | CASSPGWRADTEAFF
TRBD2 | TRBJ2-1 | TRBV18 | . | TGTGCCAGCTCACCACCAGGGGGCTCTAGCGGGACCGTGGAGCAGTTCTTC | CASSPPGGSSGTVEQFF
TRBD1 | TRBJ1-5 | TRBV10-2 | few | TGCGCCAGCAGTGCCCAACAGGGGCGGCCCCAGCATTTT | CASSAQQGRPQHF
. | TRBJ2-5 | TRBV5-1 | . | TGCGCCAGCGGCGGCGCGAACCGGACCCAGTACTTC | CASGGANRTQYF
. | TRBJ2-7 | TRBV28 | . | TGTGCCAGCAGTTTAGTCAGGTCCTACGAGCAGTACTTC | CASSLVRSYEQYF
TRBD2 | TRBJ2-3 | TRBV27 | . | TGTGCCAGCAGTTCACCGGGCTCTAGCGGAGGGGTTGGTACGCAGTATTTT | CASSSPGSSGGVGTQYF
. | TRBJ2-3 | TRBV13 | . | TGTGCCAGCAGCGCAGTAGTACCCCAGGGCACAGATACGCAGTATTTT | CASSAVVPQGTDTQYF
. | TRBJ1-1 | TRBV3-1/TRBV3-2 | . | TGTGCCAGCAGCCAAGATTTGGCCGGGACTGAAGCTTTCTTT | CASSQDLAGTEAFF
TRBD1 | TRBJ1-2 | TRBV6-5 | . | TGTGCCAGCAGTACGGACAGGGTGGGAGGCTACACCTTC | CASSTDRVGGYTF
. | TRBJ2-1 | TRBV3-1/TRBV3-2 | . | TGTGCCAGCAGCTATAACAGGGACTACAATGAGCAGTTCTTC | CASSYNRDYNEQFF
. | TRBJ2-7 | TRBV18 | . | TGTGCCAGCTCACCACCGGGGCTGCCCTACGAGCAGTACTTC | CASSPPGLPYEQYF
TRBD2 | TRBJ2-3 | TRBV4-1 | once | TGCGCCAGCAGCCAAGGCGGGGGAAGTGGAGATACGCAGTATTTT | CASSQGGGSGDTQYF
TRBD1 | TRBJ2-7 | TRBV6-1 | . | TGTGCCAGCAGTGACTATCGGACAGGGACCTCCTACGAGCAGTACTTC | CASSDYRTGTSYEQYF
. | TRBJ2-6 | TRBV7-9 | . | TGTGCCAGCAGATTCGGGACAACCAACGTCCTGACTTTC | CASRFGTTNVLTF
TRBD2 | TRBJ2-3 | TRBV6-5 | . | TGTGCCAGCAGTTACTCGGGACTAGCGGCAGATACGCAGTATTTT | CASSYSGLAADTQYF
. | TRBJ1-1 | TRBV7-9 | . | TGTGCCAGCAGCTCTAGCCGGGGTTCTAGCGGCACTGAAGCTTTCTTT | CASSSSRGSSGTEAFF
. | TRBJ2-1 | TRBV28 | . | TGTGCCAGCAGGGCCGTACCGGGGTTCGATGAGCAGTTCTTC | CASRAVPGFDEQFF
. | TRBJ2-7 | TRBV7-9 | . | TGTGCCAGCAGTCGAGGCAACCCATACTCCTACGAGCAGTACTTC | CASSRGNPYSYEQYF